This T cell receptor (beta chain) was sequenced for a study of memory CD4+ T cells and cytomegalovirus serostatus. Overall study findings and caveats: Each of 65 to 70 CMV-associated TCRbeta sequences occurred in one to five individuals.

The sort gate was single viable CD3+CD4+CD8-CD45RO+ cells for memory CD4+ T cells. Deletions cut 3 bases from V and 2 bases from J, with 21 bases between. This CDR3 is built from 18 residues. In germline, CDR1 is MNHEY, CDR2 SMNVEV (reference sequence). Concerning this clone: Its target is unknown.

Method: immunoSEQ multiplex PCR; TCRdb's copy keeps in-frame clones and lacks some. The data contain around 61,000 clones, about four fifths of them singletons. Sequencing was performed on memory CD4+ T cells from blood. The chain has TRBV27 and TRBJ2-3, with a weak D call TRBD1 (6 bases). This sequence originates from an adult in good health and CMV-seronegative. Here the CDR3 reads CASSFSSGQLFSTDTQYF. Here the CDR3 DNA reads TGTGCCAGCAGTTTCTCATCTGGACAGCTATTTTCCACAGATACGCAGTATTTT.